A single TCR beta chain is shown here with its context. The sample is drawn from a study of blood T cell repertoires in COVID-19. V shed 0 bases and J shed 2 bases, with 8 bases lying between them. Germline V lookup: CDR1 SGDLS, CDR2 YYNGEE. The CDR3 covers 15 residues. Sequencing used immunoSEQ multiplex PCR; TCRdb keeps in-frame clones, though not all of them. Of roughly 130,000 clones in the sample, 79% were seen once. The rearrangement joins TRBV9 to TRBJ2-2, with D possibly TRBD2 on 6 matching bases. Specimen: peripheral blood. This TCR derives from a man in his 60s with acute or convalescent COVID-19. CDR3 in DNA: TGTGCCAGCAGCGTAGAAGCGGGCAACACCGGGGAGCTGTTTTTT. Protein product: CASSVEAGNTGELFF. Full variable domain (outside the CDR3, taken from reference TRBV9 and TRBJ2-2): DSGVTQTPKHLITATGQRVTLRCSPRSGDLSVYWYQQSLDQGLQFLIQYYNGEERAKGNILERFSAQQFPDLHSELNLSSLELGDSALYFCASSVEAGNTGELFFGEGSRLTVL.